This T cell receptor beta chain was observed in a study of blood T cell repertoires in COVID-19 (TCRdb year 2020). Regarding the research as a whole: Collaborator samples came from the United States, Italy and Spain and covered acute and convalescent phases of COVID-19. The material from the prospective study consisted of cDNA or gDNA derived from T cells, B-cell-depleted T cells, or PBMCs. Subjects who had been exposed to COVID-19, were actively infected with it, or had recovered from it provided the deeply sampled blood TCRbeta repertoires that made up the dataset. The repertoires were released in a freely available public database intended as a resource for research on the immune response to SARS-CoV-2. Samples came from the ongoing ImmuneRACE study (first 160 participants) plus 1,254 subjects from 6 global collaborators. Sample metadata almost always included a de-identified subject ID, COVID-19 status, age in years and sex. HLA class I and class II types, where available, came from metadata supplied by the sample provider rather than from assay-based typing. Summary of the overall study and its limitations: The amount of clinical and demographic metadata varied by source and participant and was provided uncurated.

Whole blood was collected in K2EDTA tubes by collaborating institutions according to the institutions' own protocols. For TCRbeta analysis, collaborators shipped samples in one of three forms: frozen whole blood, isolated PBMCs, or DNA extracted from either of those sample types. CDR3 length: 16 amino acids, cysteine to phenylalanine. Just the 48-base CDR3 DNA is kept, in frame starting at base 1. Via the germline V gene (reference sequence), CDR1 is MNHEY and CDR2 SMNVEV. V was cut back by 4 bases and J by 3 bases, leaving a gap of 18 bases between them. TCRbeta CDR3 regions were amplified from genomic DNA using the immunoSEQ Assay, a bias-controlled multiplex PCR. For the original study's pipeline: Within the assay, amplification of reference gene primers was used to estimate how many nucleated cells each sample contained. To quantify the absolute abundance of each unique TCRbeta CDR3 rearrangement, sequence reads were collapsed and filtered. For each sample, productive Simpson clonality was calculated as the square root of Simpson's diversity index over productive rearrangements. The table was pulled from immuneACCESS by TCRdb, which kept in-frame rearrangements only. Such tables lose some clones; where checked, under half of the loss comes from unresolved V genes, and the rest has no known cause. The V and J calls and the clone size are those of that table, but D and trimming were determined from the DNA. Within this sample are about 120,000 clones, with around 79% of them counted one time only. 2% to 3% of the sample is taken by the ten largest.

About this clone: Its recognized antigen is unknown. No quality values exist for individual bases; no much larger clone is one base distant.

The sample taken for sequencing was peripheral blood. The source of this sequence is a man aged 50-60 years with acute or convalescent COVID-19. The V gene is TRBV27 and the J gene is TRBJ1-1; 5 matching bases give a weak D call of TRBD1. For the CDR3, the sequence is CASSWGPRDLYTEAFF. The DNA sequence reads TGTGCCAGCAGTTGGGGTCCCAGGGATTTGTACACTGAAGCTTTCTTT.